These 13 T cell receptor beta chains share one sample of origin, sequenced in a study of blood T cell repertoires in COVID-19. TCRdb's table, derived via immunoSEQ multiplex PCR, lists solely in-frame clones and lacks some. Among about 210,000 clones, about 81% were seen once, and the ten largest hold approximately 7.8%. The sequenced sample was peripheral blood. Source of these receptors: a woman aged 55 to 70 with COVID-19, enrolled during active disease.

The rearrangement links TRBV1 to TRBJ2-3; the D call TRBD1 from the table was never checked on the DNA. TRBV1 is labeled a pseudogene. The CDR3 totals 17 residues. The CDR3 protein is CTSSLCWGRGQRDTQYF. The CDR3 DNA reads as TGCACCAGCAGCCTCTGTTGGGGCAGGGGGCAGAGAGATACGCAGTATTTT.

CDR3: CAWTEDITREKLFF. The CDR3 bases are TGTGCCTGGACTGAGGACATCACCCGGGAAAAACTGTTTTTT. This chain joins TRBV30 and TRBJ1-4, with D possibly matching TRBD1 (5 bases). Trimming stripped 4 bases from V and 8 bases from J, with 17 bases between. The CDR3 totals 14 residues. CDR1 and CDR2 (germline): GTSNPN, SVGIG (reference sequence).

This sequence joins TRBV15 and TRBJ2-2, with TRBD2 matching over 11 bases. The CDR3 extends over 16 amino acids. V was pared by 5 bases and J by 6 bases, with 8 bases of the junction left unmatched. Germline CDR1 LNHNV, CDR2 YYDKDF (reference sequence). CDR3 coding DNA: TGTGCCACCAGCGGGAGACTAGCGGGATTGCCCGGGGAGCTGTTTTTT. This codes for CATSGRLAGLPGELFF.

J is TRBJ1-2 and V is TRBV5-4; D gene uncertain. V was pared by 7 bases and J by 1 base, with 11 bases between. From germline, CDR1 is SGHNT and CDR2 YYREEE (reference sequence). The CDR3 loop spans 13 amino acids. CDR3 in DNA: TGTGCCAGCCTCCTGGCGGGTAACTATGGCTACACCTTC. Translated: CASLLAGNYGYTF.

The table lists this clone with a count of one. This sequence joins TRBV6-5 and TRBJ1-1, with unresolved D. The V end was cut by 5 bases, the J end by 5 bases, with 12 bases between. The CDR3 length is 13 residues. Germline CDR1 and CDR2: MNHEY and SVGAGI. The CDR3 nucleotides are TGTGCCAGCAGTCCCCCTCCTAGGACTGAAGCTTTCTTT. Protein sequence: CASSPPPRTEAFF.

The rearrangement links TRBV28 to TRBJ1-4; D is undetermined. The germline V and J ends were trimmed by 5 bases and 7 bases, with 14 bases remaining between them. Germline CDR1 and CDR2: MDHEN and SYDVKM. CDR3 length: 14 residues. CDR3 bases: TGTGCCAGCAGTCCGCACGGGTACGGTGAAAAACTGTTTTTT. This codes for CASSPHGYGEKLFF.

CDR3 nucleotide sequence: TGTGCCAGCTCCGATACAGGTTTGGATGAAAAACTGTTTTTT. This encodes CASSDTGLDEKLFF. The rearrangement links TRBV18 to TRBJ1-4; a weak D match, TRBD1 (5 bases). CDR1 and CDR2 from the germline V gene are KGHSH and LQKENI. The length of the CDR3 is 14 residues. V gave up 6 bases and J gave up 6 bases, with 14 bases separating them.

The V gene is TRBV19, the J gene TRBJ2-1; 7 bases align to TRBD1. CDR3 length: 16 amino acids. Trimming at V came to 2 bases and at J to 6 bases, leaving 10 bases not matched to a gene. The V gene's germline CDR1 is LNHDA and CDR2 SQIVND (reference sequence). CDR3 loop: CASSINPMGQINEQFF. CDR3 nucleotide sequence: TGTGCCAGTAGTATAAACCCCATGGGACAGATCAATGAGCAGTTCTTC.

The J gene is TRBJ2-5, the V gene TRBV20-1; 7 bases align to TRBD1. The ends lost 3 bases at V and 4 bases at J; junction bases unmatched: 14. CDR1 DFQATT and CDR2 SNEGSKA come from the germline V gene (reference sequence). The CDR3 totals 16 residues. The CDR3: CSASGPRQGWRETQYF. The CDR3 nucleotides are TGCAGTGCTAGTGGCCCTCGACAGGGTTGGAGAGAGACCCAGTACTTC.

This chain joins TRBV2 and TRBJ1-5; a weak D match, TRBD1 (5 bases). Per the germline V gene, CDR1 is SNHLY and CDR2 is FYNNEI. This CDR3 has 14 amino acids. Trimming shortened V by 5 bases and J by 4 bases, and 12 bases separated the two germline ends. This CDR3 reads CASSPLTANQPQHF. The CDR3 bases are TGTGCCAGCAGTCCTTTGACAGCGAATCAGCCCCAGCATTTT. Drawing the rest from reference TRBV2 and TRBJ1-5, the complete variable domain is EPEVTQTPSHQVTQMGQEVILRCVPISNHLYFYWYRQILGQKVEFLVSFYNNEISEKSEIFDDQFSVERPDGSNFTLKIRSTKLEDSAMYFCASSPLTANQPQHFGDGTRLSIL.

The chain has TRBV30 and TRBJ1-4, with D possibly TRBD1 on 5 matching bases. In germline, CDR1 is GTSNPN, CDR2 SVGIG (reference sequence). V lost 2 bases and J 7 bases, leaving 11 bases between the germline ends. The CDR3 loop spans 13 amino acids. The CDR3 nucleotides are TGTGCCTGGAGTACTGGACAAGCTGAAAAACTGTTTTTT. Its translation is CAWSTGQAEKLFF.

The rearrangement uses TRBV4-2 and TRBJ2-7, with 10 bases fitting TRBD2. The CDR3 runs 18 residues. J gave up 3 bases and V 2 bases, and 13 bases lay outside the gene matches. Germline loops: CDR1 LGHNA, CDR2 YNFKEQ. In nucleotides, the CDR3 is TGTGCCAGCAGCCAATTGCCTAGCGGGAGCGAGTCTCGCTACGAGCAGTACTTC. Translated, it gives CASSQLPSGSESRYEQYF.

This rearrangement joins TRBV20-1 to TRBJ2-5; D is unresolved. Trimming took 3 bases from V and 7 from J, leaving 6 bases between them. The germline V gene has CDR1 DFQATT and CDR2 SNEGSKA (reference sequence). The CDR3 consists of 10 residues. CDR3 sequence reads: CSASGGTQYF. As DNA, the CDR3 is TGCAGTGCTAGTGGCGGGACCCAGTACTTC.